The 29 T cell receptor beta chains presented below share a single source sample, sequenced in a study of OX40 agonist ivuxolimab in advanced cancers. The assay was immunoSEQ multiplex PCR, and TCRdb's table has in-frame clones only and misses some. The data hold about 68,000 clones, with roughly 80% observed a single time. The source material was CD4+ or CD8+ T cells sorted from blood, sampled in a trial of the OX40 agonist ivuxolimab. The receptors stem from an adult with an advanced solid tumor such as melanoma, head and neck, liver or kidney cancer.

This clone is medium-sized. The chain links TRBV7-9 to TRBJ2-5; D gene unclear. Per the germline V gene, CDR1 is SEHNR and CDR2 is FQNEAQ (reference sequence). The length of the CDR3 is 13 residues. V shed 3 bases and J shed 7 bases, with 12 bases lying between them. DNA for the CDR3: TGTGCCAGCAGCTTGGACGGGCTGGGGACCCAGTACTTC. Its protein product is CASSLDGLGTQYF.

The DNA for the CDR3 is TGTGCCAGCAGTGCCAGACAGGGCAGGGACTATGGCTACACCTTC. The encoded protein is CASSARQGRDYGYTF. The chain employs TRBV6-5 and TRBJ1-2; the match to TRBD1 covers 7 bases. V trimming: 5 bases; J trimming: 3 bases; junction bases outside the gene matches: 9. Germline-derived CDR1 and CDR2 are MNHEY and SVGAGI. This CDR3 is built from 15 residues.

This chain connects TRBV19 to TRBJ1-6, with D possibly being TRBD1 (5 bases). V lost 8 bases, J lost 7 bases, and 12 bases lay in between. The CDR3 consists of 13 residues. The germline V gene has CDR1 LNHDA and CDR2 SQIVND (reference sequence). The CDR3 sequence: CASWGGLNSPLHF. DNA of the CDR3: TGTGCCAGTTGGGGGGGACTAAATTCACCCCTCCACTTT.

The chain joins TRBV5-5 to TRBJ2-2, with no clear D. Germline CDR1 is SGHKS and CDR2 is YYEKEE (reference sequence). The V end was cut by 0 bases, the J end by 3 bases, with 6 bases between. The CDR3 has 14 residues. The CDR3 DNA sequence: TGTGCCAGCAGCTTGGTCTCTCACACCGGGGAGCTGTTTTTT. This sequence encodes CASSLVSHTGELFF.

The chain couples TRBV7-9 to TRBJ2-6, with D perhaps TRBD1 (6 bases). This CDR3 is built from 17 residues. The germline V gene has CDR1 SEHNR and CDR2 FQNEAQ (reference sequence). Trimming took 1 base from V and 4 from J, leaving 14 bases between them. In DNA form, the CDR3 reads TGTGCCAGCAGCTTAGGTAACTGGGGGCCAGGGGCCAACGTCCTGACTTTC. This codes for CASSLGNWGPGANVLTF.

The V call is TRBV7-2, the J call TRBJ1-1; 7 nucleotides match TRBD1. The CDR3 is 14 residues long. Unmatched junction bases numbered 7, after V lost 5 bases and J lost 4 bases. From germline, CDR1 is SGHTA and CDR2 FQGNSA. DNA for the CDR3: TGTGCCAGCAGCCCAGACAGGGTGGGCACTGAAGCTTTCTTT. Its translation is CASSPDRVGTEAFF. Full variable domain (outside the CDR3, taken from reference TRBV7-2 and TRBJ1-1): GAGVSQSPSNKVTEKGKDVELRCDPISGHTALYWYRQSLGQGLEFLIYFQGNSAPDKSGLPSDRFSAERTGGSVSTLTIQRTQQEDSAVYLCASSPDRVGTEAFFGQGTRLTVV.

The genes are TRBV5-1 and TRBJ1-4; 8 nucleotides align to TRBD1. Germline assignment: CDR1 SGHRS and CDR2 YFSETQ. The V gene end was trimmed by 3 bases and the J gene end by 8 bases; junction bases not matched to a gene: 9. The CDR3 is made up of 15 amino acids. In DNA form, the CDR3 reads TGCGCCAGCAGCTCCCGACAGGGGAAGAACGAAAAACTGTTTTTT. Translating it yields CASSSRQGKNEKLFF.

The gene calls are TRBV2 and TRBJ1-1; D call uncertain. V was shortened by 3 bases and J by 5 bases, with 22 bases between the two germline ends. Germline-derived CDR1 and CDR2 are SNHLY and FYNNEI. CDR3 length: 17 residues. CDR3 coding DNA: TGTGCCAGCAGTGATAACCGTATGTTAGTTGCGTGGACTGAAGCTTTCTTT. It yields the protein CASSDNRMLVAWTEAFF. The entire variable domain, with the rest obtained from reference TRBV2 and TRBJ1-1, is as follows: EPEVTQTPSHQVTQMGQEVILRCVPISNHLYFYWYRQILGQKVEFLVSFYNNEISEKSEIFDDQFSVERPDGSNFTLKIRSTKLEDSAMYFCASSDNRMLVAWTEAFFGQGTRLTVV.

The table lists this clone with a count of one. The chain is built from TRBV11-2 and TRBJ2-5; D gene unclear. The germline V and J ends were trimmed by 3 bases and 2 bases, with 1 base remaining between them. Germline V lookup: CDR1 SGHAT, CDR2 FQNNGV. The CDR3 totals 11 residues. CDR3: CASSLQETQYF. CDR3 coding DNA: TGTGCCAGCAGCTTGCAAGAGACCCAGTACTTC.

The gene calls are TRBV30 and TRBJ2-5, with unresolved D. The V and J ends lost 3 bases and 7 bases respectively, with 12 bases between them. The CDR3 is 12 residues long. The germline V gene encodes CDR1 GTSNPN and CDR2 SVGIG (reference sequence). CDR3 coding DNA: TGTGCCTGGAGCCCGGCTCGAGGGACCCAGTACTTC. Translation: CAWSPARGTQYF.

The gene calls are TRBV6-1 and TRBJ2-1, with 9 bases fitting TRBD1. The germline CDR1 and CDR2 sequences are MNHNS and SASEGT. The CDR3 loop spans 15 amino acids. V trimming: 5 bases; J trimming: 3 bases; junction bases outside the gene matches: 5. CDR3 DNA: TGTGCCAGCAGTCCCGGGACAGGGAACTACAATGAGCAGTTCTTC. Translated: CASSPGTGNYNEQFF.

The chain uses TRBV5-4 and TRBJ2-2, with TRBD1 matching over 7 bases. With V trimmed by 4 bases and J by 4 bases, 10 bases remained unmatched. This CDR3 spans 16 amino acids. Germline V gene data show CDR1 as SGHNT and CDR2 as YYREEE (reference sequence). CDR3 in amino acids: CASSADLRQGTGELFF. The CDR3 DNA is TGTGCCAGCAGCGCCGACCTAAGACAGGGCACCGGGGAGCTGTTTTTT.

This clone was counted only a few times. This chain links TRBV9 with TRBJ2-1; D gene ambiguous. Per the germline V gene, CDR1 is SGDLS and CDR2 is YYNGEE. V lost 0 bases to trimming and J lost 7 bases, with 2 bases between them. The CDR3 length is 11 residues. As DNA, the CDR3 is TGTGCCAGCAGCGTAGTTAATGAGCAGTTCTTC. Protein product: CASSVVNEQFF.

The chain employs TRBV10-1 and TRBJ2-3; 7 bases align to TRBD2. The junction had 12 bases not matched to a gene; V was cut back by 4 bases and J by 5 bases. CDR1 and CDR2 (germline): WNHNN, SYGVQD (reference sequence). The CDR3 contains 16 residues. The CDR3 spells CASSGPTSRKKDTQYF. CDR3 nucleotides: TGCGCCAGCAGTGGACCGACTAGCCGGAAAAAAGATACGCAGTATTTT.

The chain links TRBV5-4 to TRBJ2-1, with D possibly TRBD2 on 7 matching bases. Trimming took off 7 bases at V and 0 bases at J, with 23 bases between the two ends. CDR3 length: 18 residues. From germline, CDR1 is SGHNT and CDR2 YYREEE (reference sequence). The DNA of the CDR3 is TGTGCCAGCGCTGGGGGGGGGCCTAGCGGTCGCTCCTACAATGAGCAGTTCTTC. This translates into CASAGGGPSGRSYNEQFF. Combining the CDR3 with reference TRBV5-4 and TRBJ2-1 gives the whole variable domain ETGVTQSPTHLIKTRGQQVTLRCSSQSGHNTVSWYQQALGQGPQFIFQYYREEENGRGNFPPRFSGLQFPNYSSELNVNALELDDSALYLCASAGGGPSGRSYNEQFFGPGTRLTVL.

The chain couples TRBV18 to TRBJ2-2, with D maybe TRBD2 (5 bases). The CDR3 totals 14 residues. Germline V gene data show CDR1 as KGHSH and CDR2 as LQKENI. V dropped 1 base and J dropped 4 bases, with 7 bases sitting between them. CDR3 nucleotides: TGTGCCAGCTCACCACGACGGGGCACCGGGGAGCTGTTTTTT. Its translation: CASSPRRGTGELFF.

The chain links TRBV7-9 to TRBJ2-3; TRBD2 agrees at 10 bases. With V trimmed by 5 bases and J by 1 base, 9 bases remained unmatched. The CDR3 spans 17 residues. Germline CDR1 reads SEHNR; CDR2 reads FQNEAQ (reference sequence). CDR3: CASSALAGAPGTDTQYF. The CDR3 DNA reads TGTGCCAGCAGCGCCCTAGCGGGAGCCCCAGGCACAGATACGCAGTATTTT. The full variable domain, its missing parts supplied by reference TRBV7-9 and TRBJ2-3, is DTGVSQNPRHKITKRGQNVTFRCDPISEHNRLYWYRQTLGQGPEFLTYFQNEAQLEKSRLLSDRFSAERPKGSFSTLEIQRTEQGDSAMYLCASSALAGAPGTDTQYFGPGTRLTVL.

V usage is TRBV5-5 and J usage is TRBJ1-1; D call uncertain. The CDR3 contains 14 residues. In germline, CDR1 is SGHKS, CDR2 YYEKEE (reference sequence). The ends were cut back, 2 bases at V and 2 bases at J, with 10 bases in the middle. Written as DNA, the CDR3 is TGTGCCAGCAGCTTCATGGCGGCTAACACTGAAGCTTTCTTT. As protein: CASSFMAANTEAFF.

The V call is TRBV19, the J call TRBJ1-3; perhaps TRBD1 as D (5 bases). The V gene's germline CDR1 is LNHDA and CDR2 SQIVND (reference sequence). Trimming shortened V by 6 bases and J by 0 bases, and 15 bases separated the two germline ends. The length of the CDR3 is 16 residues. In DNA form, the CDR3 reads TGTGCCAGTAGCCCTACCCTGACAGTCTCTGGAAACACCATATATTTT. Translated, it gives CASSPTLTVSGNTIYF. Together with reference TRBV19 and TRBJ1-3, the CDR3 gives the full variable domain: DGGITQSPKYLFRKEGQNVTLSCEQNLNHDAMYWYRQDPGQGLRLIYYSQIVNDFQKGDIAEGYSVSREKKESFPLTVTSAQKNPTAFYLCASSPTLTVSGNTIYFGEGSWLTVV.

The chain has TRBV19 and TRBJ2-5, with D unclear. CDR3 length: 12 amino acids. With 5 bases removed from V and 1 base from J, the gap between germline ends came to 5 bases. The germline V gene encodes CDR1 LNHDA and CDR2 SQIVND (reference sequence). CDR3 loop: CASSSPQETQYF. CDR3 DNA sequence: TGTGCCAGTAGTTCTCCCCAAGAGACCCAGTACTTC. Complete variable domain (other parts from reference TRBV19 and TRBJ2-5): DGGITQSPKYLFRKEGQNVTLSCEQNLNHDAMYWYRQDPGQGLRLIYYSQIVNDFQKGDIAEGYSVSREKKESFPLTVTSAQKNPTAFYLCASSSPQETQYFGPGTRLLVL.

This clone was counted only a few times. The chain employs TRBV6-4 and TRBJ1-2; the D gene is possibly TRBD1 (6 bases). Germline CDR1 MRHNA, CDR2 SNTAGT. The CDR3 totals 17 residues. V was shortened by 0 bases and J by 3 bases, with 17 bases between the two germline ends. In nucleotides, the CDR3 is TGTGCCAGCAGTGACTCCGAGGGGGGAGGGCAACACTATGGCTACACCTTC. Translation gives CASSDSEGGGQHYGYTF.

The J gene is TRBJ1-5, the V gene TRBV7-9, with D uncertain. The CDR3 loop spans 14 amino acids. V lost 3 bases and J lost 3, with 9 bases in between. The germline V gene has CDR1 SEHNR and CDR2 FQNEAQ (reference sequence). CDR3: CASSFDNPNQPQHF. CDR3 nucleotide sequence: TGTGCCAGCAGCTTTGACAATCCCAATCAGCCCCAGCATTTT.

The chain carries TRBV7-9 and TRBJ2-6; D is unclear. V was trimmed by 5 bases and J by 10 bases, leaving 9 bases between them. Germline CDR1 SEHNR, CDR2 FQNEAQ (reference sequence). The CDR3 totals 12 residues. The CDR3, as DNA: TGTGCCAGCAGCCCCCTTGTTAACGTCCTGACTTTC. This translates into CASSPLVNVLTF.

The chain carries TRBV9 and TRBJ2-5; 7 bases agree with TRBD2. The CDR3 length is 14 residues. CDR1 and CDR2 (germline): SGDLS, YYNGEE. Losses at the gene ends were 0 bases for V and 2 bases for J; bases not matched to a gene: 1. CDR3 loop: CASSVGGGQETQYF. In DNA, the CDR3 is TGTGCCAGCAGCGTAGGGGGGGGTCAAGAGACCCAGTACTTC. The whole variable domain, remainder taken from reference TRBV9 and TRBJ2-5, is DSGVTQTPKHLITATGQRVTLRCSPRSGDLSVYWYQQSLDQGLQFLIQYYNGEERAKGNILERFSAQQFPDLHSELNLSSLELGDSALYFCASSVGGGQETQYFGPGTRLLVL.

This chain connects TRBV10-1 to TRBJ2-7; 8 bases map to TRBD2. Germline CDR1 WNHNN, CDR2 SYGVQD (reference sequence). This CDR3 comprises 15 residues. The trim removed 3 bases at V and 2 bases at J, leaving 6 bases unmatched. CDR3 DNA: TGCGCCAGCAGTGAAAGACTAGCGAGACCCTACGAGCAGTACTTC. This encodes CASSERLARPYEQYF.

This chain joins TRBV19 and TRBJ2-1; 7 bases line up with TRBD2. Germline loops: CDR1 LNHDA, CDR2 SQIVND (reference sequence). The ends lost 3 bases at V and 10 bases at J; junction bases unmatched: 15. CDR3 length equals 16 residues. Here the CDR3 reads CASSISSGDLLGEQFF. CDR3 DNA sequence: TGTGCCAGTAGTATTTCTAGCGGCGACCTTTTGGGGGAGCAGTTCTTC. Using reference TRBV19 and TRBJ2-1 for the parts outside the CDR3, the full variable domain is DGGITQSPKYLFRKEGQNVTLSCEQNLNHDAMYWYRQDPGQGLRLIYYSQIVNDFQKGDIAEGYSVSREKKESFPLTVTSAQKNPTAFYLCASSISSGDLLGEQFFGPGTRLTVL.

The chain carries TRBV7-9 and TRBJ2-3; possibly TRBD2 for D (7 bases). The germline V gene encodes CDR1 SEHNR and CDR2 FQNEAQ (reference sequence). V was cut by 7 bases and J by 2 bases, with 16 bases left in between. The CDR3 is 15 amino acids. The CDR3 is CASTVGGGPTDTQYF. CDR3 in DNA: TGTGCCAGCACCGTAGGGGGGGGACCCACAGATACGCAGTATTTT.

The chain couples TRBV5-1 to TRBJ2-6, with a weak D call TRBD1 (6 bases). CDR1 SGHRS and CDR2 YFSETQ come from the germline V gene. The CDR3 is made up of 19 amino acids. Between the trimmed V and J ends, which lost 0 bases and 0 bases, there was a span of 16 bases. This CDR3 is CASSLAGAGVASGANVLTF. The DNA of the CDR3 is TGCGCCAGCAGCTTGGCCGGTGCAGGGGTTGCCTCTGGGGCCAACGTCCTGACTTTC.

The CDR3 loop is CASSLGYSYEQYF. CDR3 nucleotide sequence: TGTGCCAGCAGCTTAGGATACTCCTACGAGCAGTACTTC. The J gene is TRBJ2-7, the V gene TRBV5-4; D unclear. The V and J ends lost 2 bases and 0 bases respectively, with 6 bases between them. The CDR3 extends over 13 amino acids. The germline gives CDR1 SGHNT, CDR2 YYREEE (reference sequence).